This passage covers 24 T cell receptor beta chains from one sample sequenced in a study of blood T cells in healthy people across ages. The use of a sample-barcoded 5' primer and a J-beta primer mix characterized a second PCR of 7 to 11 cycles. TCRdb processed the 5' RACE reads anew with MiXCR; each CDR3 protein has one entry. This sample yields about 1.5 million distinct CDR3 sequences, of which 35% to 45% are seen a single time; around 4% belongs to the top ten. Sequencing was performed on blood. Receptors were obtained from a woman between 18 and 29 years old in good health.

The V and J genes are TRBV12-3 or TRBV12-4 and TRBJ1-2; unclear D gene. The V and J ends lost 5 bases and 2 bases respectively, with 12 bases between them. This CDR3 is built from 14 residues. The CDR3 here is CASSQGPSNYGYTF. The CDR3 DNA sequence: TGTGCCAGCAGTCAAGGACCAAGCAACTATGGCTACACCTTC.

This clonotype has just a few counts. The rearrangement links TRBV4-1 to TRBJ1-2, with 7 bases matching TRBD1. V trimming: 4 bases; J trimming: 4 bases; junction bases outside the gene matches: 9. This CDR3 is built from 15 residues. Per germline, CDR1 MGHRA and CDR2 YSYEKL. The CDR3 loop is CASSPREGATYGYTF. CDR3 nucleotide sequence: TGCGCCAGCAGCCCTCGGGAGGGGGCCACCTATGGCTACACCTTC.

The sample holds a few counts of this clonotype. The chain is built from TRBV29-1 and TRBJ2-1; D is perhaps TRBD1 (5 bases). CDR1 is SQVTM and CDR2 is ANQGSEA in the germline V gene. With 6 bases removed from V and 6 bases from J, the gap between germline ends came to 15 bases. The CDR3 is 13 residues long. This CDR3 reads CSVIRVVSNEQFF. The CDR3 DNA sequence: TGCAGCGTAATCAGGGTCGTCTCCAATGAGCAGTTCTTC.

V usage is TRBV19 and J usage is TRBJ2-7; no clear D. Trimming took off 5 bases at V and 0 bases at J, with 11 bases between the two ends. This CDR3 has 14 amino acids. Germline CDR1 is LNHDA and CDR2 is SQIVND (reference sequence). The CDR3 DNA reads as TGTGCCAGTAGTGGCGCTACCAGCTCCTACGAGCAGTACTTC. Its protein product is CASSGATSSYEQYF.

The chain carries TRBV11-2 and TRBJ2-7, with D possibly matching TRBD2 (6 bases). V was pared by 1 base and J by 7 bases, with 17 bases between. This CDR3 has 15 amino acids. Germline V lookup: CDR1 SGHAT, CDR2 FQNNGV. The CDR3 reads CASSLGAGPYNEQYF. CDR3 in DNA: TGTGCCAGCAGCTTAGGAGCGGGCCCCTACAATGAGCAGTACTTC.

This clonotype appeared a few times. A much larger clone differs from this one at a single base, so this may be a read error. The CDR3 region is CASSQDVAGTDTQYF. As DNA, the CDR3 is TGCGCCAGCAGCCAAGATGTGGCGGGCACAGATACGCAGTATTTT. The genes are TRBV4-3 and TRBJ2-3; D is uncertain. The ends were cut back, 0 bases at V and 1 base at J, with 8 bases in the middle. This CDR3 has 15 amino acids. Germline assignment: CDR1 LGHNA and CDR2 YSLEER.

This clonotype was counted between two and nine times. The J gene is TRBJ2-7, the V gene TRBV7-2; D is uncertain. Germline V gene lookup returns CDR1 SGHTA and CDR2 FQGNSA. The CDR3 is made up of 15 amino acids. Trimming removed 1 base at V and 0 bases at J, with 10 bases between. CDR3 nucleotides: TGTGCCAGCAGCTTAGGTGTCTTGAGCTCCTACGAGCAGTACTTC. Translation gives CASSLGVLSSYEQYF.

The rearrangement joins TRBV30 to TRBJ2-1; D gene ambiguous. Trimming shortened V by 0 bases and J by 7 bases, and 13 bases separated the two germline ends. CDR1 and CDR2 from the germline V gene are GTSNPN and SVGIG (reference sequence). The CDR3 sequence is 14 residues long. The CDR3 DNA follows: TGTGCCTGGAGTGTTGGGCCTACCCGGAATGAGCAGTTCTTC. Residues: CAWSVGPTRNEQFF.

The chain uses TRBV12-3 or TRBV12-4 and TRBJ2-3; 8 bases agree with TRBD1. The CDR3 covers 16 residues. V dropped 3 bases and J dropped 5; count of bases not matched to a gene: 10. CDR3 DNA sequence: TGTGCCAGCAGTTTCAGAAGTCAGGGGGCAGGAGATACGCAGTATTTT. This codes for CASSFRSQGAGDTQYF.

This CDR3 is CASSQGTSGRGETQYF. The CDR3 region has the DNA TGTGCCAGCAGCCAGGGAACTAGCGGGAGGGGTGAGACCCAGTACTTC. The chain uses TRBV11-2 and TRBJ2-5; 13 bases are a match to TRBD2. V trimming: 5 bases; J trimming: 5 bases; junction bases outside the gene matches: 8. The CDR3 is 16 residues long. The germline gives CDR1 SGHAT, CDR2 FQNNGV.

This clonotype has a handful of counts. The rearrangement links TRBV20-1 to TRBJ2-4; D might be TRBD1 (5 bases). V was trimmed by 3 bases and J by 3 bases, leaving 9 bases between them. This CDR3 has 13 amino acids. Per germline, CDR1 DFQATT and CDR2 SNEGSKA (reference sequence). The CDR3 protein is CSARTVNKNIQYF. The DNA for the CDR3 is TGCAGTGCTAGGACAGTGAACAAAAACATTCAGTACTTC.

A few counts support this clonotype. CDR3: CASSRIQGVAHNEQFF. The CDR3 DNA is TGTGCCAGCTCACGGATACAGGGGGTCGCACACAATGAGCAGTTCTTC. The chain couples TRBV18 to TRBJ2-1; the match to TRBD1 covers 8 bases. This CDR3 contains 16 residues. Germline lookup yields CDR1 KGHSH and CDR2 LQKENI. V lost 4 bases, J lost 5 bases, and 10 bases stayed unmatched.

J is TRBJ2-7 and V is TRBV25-1; 7 positions match TRBD1. Trimming at V came to 2 bases and at J to 1 base, leaving 5 bases not matched to a gene. The CDR3 is 15 amino acids. The germline V gene has CDR1 MGHDK and CDR2 SYGVNS. CDR3 in amino acids: CASSEETGLSYEQYF. CDR3 DNA: TGTGCCAGCAGTGAAGAGACAGGGTTATCCTACGAGCAGTACTTC.

V is TRBV3-1 and J is TRBJ2-7; no definite D call. Germline V gives CDR1 LGHDT, CDR2 YNNKEL (reference sequence). The CDR3 extends over 15 amino acids. Trimming took 1 base from V and 0 from J, leaving 10 bases between them. In DNA, the CDR3 is TGTGCCAGCAGCCAAGGGTCAGTGAGCTCCTACGAGCAGTACTTC. Translation: CASSQGSVSSYEQYF.

This clonotype appeared many times. The rearrangement uses TRBV7-8 and TRBJ1-6; the D gene is possibly TRBD1 (5 bases). Germline values: CDR1 SGHVS, CDR2 FQNEAQ. The CDR3 consists of 13 residues. V was clipped by 2 bases and J by 10 bases, with 9 bases between them. In DNA, the CDR3 is TGTGCCAGCAGCTTAAATAGGGACTCACCCCTCCACTTT. It translates to CASSLNRDSPLHF.

The V call is TRBV5-1, the J call TRBJ2-4, with D perhaps matching TRBD1 or TRBD2 (5 bases each). Germline CDR1 reads SGHRS; CDR2 reads YFSETQ. Trimming left V 4 bases short and J 8 bases short, with 19 bases between. The CDR3 has 15 amino acids. In DNA form, the CDR3 reads TGCGCCAGCAGCGGCGGGTGGGGCAGTAAGGACATTCAGTACTTC. It is translated as CASSGGWGSKDIQYF.

The V gene is TRBV4-3, the J gene TRBJ1-1; TRBD1 agrees at 7 bases. This CDR3 comprises 16 residues. Germline values: CDR1 LGHNA, CDR2 YSLEER. The V and J ends lost 2 bases and 1 base, in that order; junction bases with no gene match: 7. CDR3 sequence (DNA): TGCGCCAGCAGCCAACAGGGGGGACGGGAGAACACTGAAGCTTTCTTT. As protein: CASSQQGGRENTEAFF.

The chain uses TRBV6-4 and TRBJ2-7; the match to TRBD2 covers 7 bases. Germline assignment: CDR1 MRHNA and CDR2 SNTAGT. V dropped 6 bases and J dropped 6; count of bases not matched to a gene: 8. The CDR3 contains 13 residues. In nucleotides, the CDR3 is TGTGCCAGCAGCTTGGTAAGGGAGGGCGAGCAGTACTTC. Protein product: CASSLVREGEQYF.

CDR3 sequence reads: CASSLRYGGETDTQYF. The CDR3 DNA sequence: TGTGCCAGCAGCCTCCGATATGGCGGGGAAACAGATACGCAGTATTTT. The chain links TRBV7-2 to TRBJ2-3, with D tentatively TRBD2 (6 bases). The CDR3 spans 16 residues. Germline V gives CDR1 SGHTA, CDR2 FQGNSA. Trimming stripped 5 bases from V and 3 bases from J, with 18 bases between.

The genes are TRBV30 and TRBJ2-1; the match to TRBD2 covers 8 bases. The V and J ends lost 2 bases and 13 bases, in that order; junction bases with no gene match: 13. Germline V CDR1 and CDR2: GTSNPN, SVGIG (reference sequence). The CDR3 totals 14 residues. DNA of the CDR3: TGTGCCTGGAGTACCGGACTAGCCCATTACACCCAGTTCTTC. This gives the protein CAWSTGLAHYTQFF.

The chain has TRBV20-1 and TRBJ2-7; TRBD2 aligns across 10 bases. This CDR3 has 15 amino acids. Looked up from germline, CDR1 is DFQATT and CDR2 is SNEGSKA (reference sequence). V dropped 6 bases and J dropped 2; count of bases not matched to a gene: 10. CDR3 sequence (DNA): TGCAGTGCGGGGACTAGCGAGATCCGCCCCTACGAGCAGTACTTC. Translation gives CSAGTSEIRPYEQYF.

Many counts were recorded for this clonotype. CDR3 coding DNA: TGCGCCAGCAGTCGAAGGAGGGTAGCTACAGATACGCAGTATTTT. The encoded protein is CASSRRRVATDTQYF. The chain recombines TRBV4-3 with TRBJ2-3; D might be TRBD2 (6 bases). Germline values: CDR1 LGHNA, CDR2 YSLEER. This CDR3 contains 15 residues. Between the trimmed V and J ends, which lost 6 bases and 3 bases, there was a span of 16 bases.

The rearrangement links TRBV7-9 to TRBJ2-3, with 8 bases identical to TRBD2. The ends lost 5 bases at V and 4 bases at J; junction bases unmatched: 8. CDR1 and CDR2 (germline): SEHNR, FQNEAQ (reference sequence). There are 15 residues in the CDR3. This CDR3 is CASSPRRGGPDTQYF. DNA of the CDR3: TGTGCCAGCAGCCCTAGGCGCGGGGGGCCAGATACGCAGTATTTT.

The V call is TRBV11-2, the J call TRBJ1-2, with D unclear. Trimming pared 5 bases from V and 1 base from J, leaving 8 bases between. The CDR3 is made up of 13 amino acids. Looked up from germline, CDR1 is SGHAT and CDR2 is FQNNGV. The DNA for the CDR3 is TGTGCCAGCAGCCCAGCAATTAACTATGGCTACACCTTC. Protein sequence: CASSPAINYGYTF.